Here is one TCR beta chain with its context. The antigen is unknown. CD45RO negativity and positive selection for CCR7 defined naive CD8 cells, a population that excluded terminally differentiated effector memory CD45RA+ cells. The sample comes from a study of shared clonotypes between healthy human individuals. General study findings and limits: Across a handful of donors, naive CD4 shared around 5.3%, naive CD8 around 4%, memory CD4 2% to 2.5%, memory CD8 0.35% to 0.5%. An effect of sequencing depth on clonotype sharing among donors was expected.

Using immunoSEQ multiplex PCR, the repertoire was profiled, and TCRdb retains in-frame clones only, with some absent. The sample lists roughly 890,000 clones, more than 85% occurring once. Sequenced: naive CD8+ T cells sorted from blood. This clonotype was obtained from a man younger than 45 in good health.

Written as DNA, the CDR3 is TGTGCCAGCAGTCCGGGGACAGGTGCTTGGGAGACCCAGTACTTC. The encoded protein is CASSPGTGAWETQYF. The chain uses TRBV27 and TRBJ2-5; 8 bases agree with TRBD1. The CDR3 is 15 residues long. V trimming: 5 bases; J trimming: 5 bases; junction bases outside the gene matches: 10. The germline CDR1 and CDR2 sequences are MNHEY and SMNVEV (reference sequence).